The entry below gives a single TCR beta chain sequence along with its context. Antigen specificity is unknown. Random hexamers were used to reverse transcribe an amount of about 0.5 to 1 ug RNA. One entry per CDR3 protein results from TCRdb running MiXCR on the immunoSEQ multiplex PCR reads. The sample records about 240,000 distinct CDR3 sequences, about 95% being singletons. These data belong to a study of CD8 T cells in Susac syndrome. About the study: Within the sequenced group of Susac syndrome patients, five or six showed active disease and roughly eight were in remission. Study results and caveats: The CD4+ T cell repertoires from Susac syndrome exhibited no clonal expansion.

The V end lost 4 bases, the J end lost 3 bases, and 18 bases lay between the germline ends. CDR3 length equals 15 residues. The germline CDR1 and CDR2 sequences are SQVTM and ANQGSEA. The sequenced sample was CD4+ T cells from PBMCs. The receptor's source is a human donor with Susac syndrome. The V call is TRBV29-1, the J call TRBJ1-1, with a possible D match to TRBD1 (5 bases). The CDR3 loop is CSVVGGGSKDTEAFF. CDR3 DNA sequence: TGCAGCGTTGTGGGGGGAGGTTCGAAGGACACTGAAGCTTTCTTT.